A selection of T cell receptor beta chains follows, all from one sample in a study of spatial heterogeneity in lung cancer. TCRdb re-called the 5' RACE reads through MiXCR, storing one row per CDR3 protein. The table lists around 25,000 distinct CDR3 sequences, 9.5% to 15% of them singletons. The sequences come from PBMCs, collected at surgery. The receptors stem from a female donor with early-stage non-small cell lung cancer. Each CDR3 is given with its conserved first and last residue. A D gene is named only where the DNA matches it firmly. Only some rows state a clone size, as once, few, many or a class for expanded clones.

J gene,D gene,V gene,clone size,CDR3 DNA,CDR3 protein
TRBJ1-6,TRBD1,TRBV6-2/TRBV6-3,many,TGTGCCAGCACTGGACAGGGATCACCCCTCCACTTT,CASTGQGSPLHF
TRBJ2-1,-,TRBV7-2,many,TGTGCCAGCAGCTTAGCGTTGCCGGGGGATGAGCAGTTCTTC,CASSLALPGDEQFF
TRBJ1-2,-,TRBV4-3,many,TGCGCCAGCAGCCAAGTTAGGAGGGGCCTCCTGGCGTGCTATGGCTACACCTTC,CASSQVRRGLLACYGYTF
TRBJ2-1,TRBD2,TRBV4-3,-,TGCGCCAGCAGCCAATTTTCTAGCGGGGTCTCCTACAATGAGCAGTTCTTC,CASSQFSSGVSYNEQFF
TRBJ1-2,-,TRBV29-1,few,TGCAGCGTTGAAGCGCAACAGGGAAAAAACTATGGCTACACCTTC,CSVEAQQGKNYGYTF
TRBJ2-7,-,TRBV7-3,many,TGTGCCAGCAGCCCCCAGGGGACGACGCGCGAGCAGTACTTC,CASSPQGTTREQYF
TRBJ2-5,-,TRBV6-1,few,TGTGCCAGCAGTTATCTGGCAGGGGTTGAGGGAGAGACCCAGTACTTC,CASSYLAGVEGETQYF
TRBJ2-7,TRBD2,TRBV7-9,few,TGTGCCTCCTCTCTTTCGGGACTAGCCCACGAGCAGTACTTC,CASSLSGLAHEQYF
TRBJ2-1,TRBD1,TRBV7-6,many,TGTGCCAGCAGCTTATTCGGAACAGGGGTCTTCGAGCAGTTCTTC,CASSLFGTGVFEQFF
TRBJ2-3,TRBD2,TRBV7-2,many,TGTGCCAGCAGCTTAGTTGCACTAGCGGGAGTTTTAACAGATACGCAGTATTTT,CASSLVALAGVLTDTQYF
TRBJ1-5,TRBD1,TRBV6-6,many,TGTGCCAGCAGTTCCCAATTACCGGGACAGGGGTACCAGCCCCAGCATTTT,CASSSQLPGQGYQPQHF
TRBJ2-6,-,TRBV5-1,many,TGCGCCAGCAGCTCCAGGGCTGGGGCCAACGTCCTGACTTTC,CASSSRAGANVLTF
TRBJ2-1,-,TRBV6-2/TRBV6-3,many,TGTGCCAGCAGTAATAGCTGGCCGTCCTACAATGAGCAGTTCTTC,CASSNSWPSYNEQFF
TRBJ2-7,TRBD1,TRBV2,few,TGTGCCAGCAGGGCAATTGGGACAGACTACGAGCAGTACTTC,CASRAIGTDYEQYF
TRBJ1-3,-,TRBV9,many,TGTGCCAGCAGCGTGAGGTTAGGCAACCCAGCGGACACCATATATTTT,CASSVRLGNPADTIYF
TRBJ2-3,TRBD1,TRBV25-1,-,TGTGCCAGCCAACCGGGCAGGGGGTTGTCAGATACGCAGTATTTT,CASQPGRGLSDTQYF
TRBJ1-1,TRBD1,TRBV18,many,TGTGCCAGCTCATCCGGGACAGGGTGGACTGAAGCTTTCTTT,CASSSGTGWTEAFF
TRBJ2-1,-,TRBV4-3,many,TGCGCCAGCAGCCAATCAACCTACAATGAGCAGTTCTTC,CASSQSTYNEQFF
TRBJ1-1,-,TRBV27,few,TGTGCCAGCAGTTTCTCAGGAGGTGAAGCTTTCTTT,CASSFSGGEAFF
TRBJ2-7,-,TRBV5-6,many,TGTGCCAGCACCCCGGGCCCAATCTACGAGCAGTACTTC,CASTPGPIYEQYF
TRBJ1-5,TRBD1,TRBV19,many,TGTGCCAGCCGACAGGGAAGCAATCAGCCCCAGCATTTT,CASRQGSNQPQHF
TRBJ1-1,TRBD1,TRBV19,many,TGTGCCAGTAGTATCGACAGGGTGAGTTCGACTGAAGCTTTCTTT,CASSIDRVSSTEAFF
TRBJ2-1,-,TRBV7-2,many,TGTGCCAGCAGCTTAGGGGCCCCTATTGAGCAGTTCTTC,CASSLGAPIEQFF
TRBJ2-5,TRBD1,TRBV7-2,-,TGTGCCAGCAGCGATCAGCACAGGGGTAAGACCCAGTACTTC,CASSDQHRGKTQYF
TRBJ2-7,-,TRBV7-9,medium-sized,TGTGCCAGCAGCGGGGACTTTACGTACGAGCAGTACTTC,CASSGDFTYEQYF
TRBJ2-1,TRBD2,TRBV7-9,-,TGTGCCAGCAGCTTTGACAATCCGGGCGGACTAGCGGGAGTTGGTGAGCAGTTCTTC,CASSFDNPGGLAGVGEQFF
TRBJ2-3,TRBD1,TRBV10-3,many,TGTGCCATCAGGGACAGGGAACTAACAGATACGCAGTATTTT,CAIRDRELTDTQYF
TRBJ1-3,TRBD1,TRBV10-3,-,TGTGCCATCAGATCAGACAGGGCTGGAAACACCATATATTTT,CAIRSDRAGNTIYF
TRBJ2-7,TRBD1,TRBV5-1,many,TGCGCCAGCAGCCCCGATGGGGGGGACAGGGCCTACGAGCAGTACTTC,CASSPDGGDRAYEQYF
TRBJ1-5,TRBD1,TRBV4-1,many,TGCGCCAGCAGCCAAATGGACAGGGGGCAGAATCAGCCCCAGCATTTT,CASSQMDRGQNQPQHF
TRBJ1-2,-,TRBV20-1,many,TGCAGTGCTAGGGACAGCTATGGCTACACCTTC,CSARDSYGYTF
TRBJ1-6,-,TRBV2,many,TGTGCCAGCAGTGAAGCTGGGGGGGGGATTTCACCCCTCCACTTT,CASSEAGGGISPLHF
TRBJ2-2,-,TRBV6-6,many,TGTGCCAGCAGCCCCATCGGAAGGGGTACCGGGGAGCTGTTTTTT,CASSPIGRGTGELFF
TRBJ2-4,-,TRBV6-1,-,TGTGCCAGCAGTGAGACTCCGTCTCGGGGCATTCAGTACTTC,CASSETPSRGIQYF
TRBJ2-5,-,TRBV12-3/TRBV12-4,few,TGTGCCAGCAGTTTAGCTGCGGGCGAGCGGGAGACCCAGTACTTC,CASSLAAGERETQYF
TRBJ1-4,TRBD1,TRBV28,few,TGTGCCAGCAGTTTTCAGGACAGGGCTTATGAAAAACTGTTTTTT,CASSFQDRAYEKLFF
TRBJ2-1,-,TRBV28,many,TGTGCCAGCAGTCCCGGCATCCGCTACAATGAGCAGTTCTTC,CASSPGIRYNEQFF
TRBJ1-2,-,TRBV6-2/TRBV6-3,many,TGTGCCAGCAATTCTGGACAGAACTATGGCTACACCTTC,CASNSGQNYGYTF
TRBJ2-2,-,TRBV2,many,TGTGCCAGCAGTGAAACTCCGAACACCGGGGAGCTGTTTTTT,CASSETPNTGELFF
TRBJ2-7,TRBD1,TRBV6-5,-,TGTGCCAGCAGTATGACCGGGACAGGCGATTACGAGCAGTACTTC,CASSMTGTGDYEQYF
TRBJ1-1,-,TRBV7-9,medium-sized,TGTGCCAGCAGCTACGGTGACACTGAAGCTTTCTTT,CASSYGDTEAFF
TRBJ2-4,TRBD2,TRBV7-3,-,TGTGCCAGCAGCTTATCCAGCGGGGGCAAAAACATTCAGTACTTC,CASSLSSGGKNIQYF
TRBJ2-1,-,TRBV29-1,many,TGCAGCGTTGAAAGGGTAGCGTTAAATGAGCAGTTCTTC,CSVERVALNEQFF
TRBJ2-3,-,TRBV29-1,few,TGCAGCGTTGACACCCTAGCAACCAGAGCAGATACGCAGTATTTT,CSVDTLATRADTQYF
TRBJ2-7,TRBD2,TRBV6-1,-,TGTGCCAGCAGTGAAGAGGCGGGGGGAACCTACGAGCAGTACTTC,CASSEEAGGTYEQYF
TRBJ1-5,-,TRBV9,many,TGTGCCAGCAGCGCCACGGCAGGGAGGAGCCAGCCCCAGCATTTT,CASSATAGRSQPQHF
TRBJ2-4,TRBD1,TRBV7-9,few,TGTGCCAGCAGCCTGCGGACAGGGGAAGCCAAAAACATTCAGTACTTC,CASSLRTGEAKNIQYF
TRBJ2-7,-,TRBV27,many,TGTGCCAGCACGACACAGGGATACGAGCAGTACTTC,CASTTQGYEQYF
TRBJ2-3,TRBD2,TRBV12-3/TRBV12-4,many,TGTGCCAGCAGTCCCCGGACTAGCGGAAACACAGATACGCAGTATTTT,CASSPRTSGNTDTQYF
TRBJ1-1,-,TRBV7-2,-,TGTGCCAGCAGCCCTATGCAGGGAAGTACTGAAGCTTTCTTT,CASSPMQGSTEAFF